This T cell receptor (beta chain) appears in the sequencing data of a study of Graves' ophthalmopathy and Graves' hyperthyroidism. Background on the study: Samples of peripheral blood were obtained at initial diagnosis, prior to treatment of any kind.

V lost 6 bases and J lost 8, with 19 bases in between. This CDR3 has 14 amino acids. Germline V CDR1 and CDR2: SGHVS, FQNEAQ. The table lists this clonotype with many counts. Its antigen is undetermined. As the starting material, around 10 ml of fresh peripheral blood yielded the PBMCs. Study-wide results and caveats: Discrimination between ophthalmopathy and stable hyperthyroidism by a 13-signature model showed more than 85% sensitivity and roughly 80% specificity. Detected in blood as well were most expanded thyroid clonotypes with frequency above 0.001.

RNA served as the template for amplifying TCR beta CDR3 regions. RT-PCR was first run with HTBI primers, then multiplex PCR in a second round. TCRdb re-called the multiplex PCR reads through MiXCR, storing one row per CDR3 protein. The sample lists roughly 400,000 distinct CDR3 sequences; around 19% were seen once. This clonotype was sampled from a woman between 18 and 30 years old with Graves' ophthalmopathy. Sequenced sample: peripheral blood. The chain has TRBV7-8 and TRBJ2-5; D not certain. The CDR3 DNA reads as TGTGCCAGCAGTCCCCATGAGGCTAGAGACACCCAGTACTTC. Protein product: CASSPHEARDTQYF.